This T cell receptor (beta chain) is drawn from a study of technical replicates of blood from a few donors. The V end lost 0 bases, the J end lost 1 base, and 8 bases lay between the germline ends. This CDR3 comprises 15 residues. The data were produced by immunoSEQ multiplex PCR, yet TCRdb's version contains in-frame clones alone and is incomplete. The table has about 75,000 clones, 95% to 98% seen once. The material sequenced was T cells isolated from PBMCs. V is TRBV23-1 and J is TRBJ2-3; D is uncertain. TRBV23-1 is an ORF, with its function uncertain. The receptor's source is a human donor in good health. CDR3 amino acids: CASSQSSMGTDTQYF. The CDR3 DNA reads TGCGCCAGCAGTCAATCATCTATGGGCACAGATACGCAGTATTTT.